This paragraph reports one T cell receptor beta chain. The target antigen is unknown. The data are from a study of response to subunit inactivated influenza vaccine. The CDR3 is made up of 14 amino acids. Trimming stripped 6 bases from V and 0 bases from J, with 11 bases between. The germline gives CDR1 MNHNS, CDR2 SASEGT. MiXCR, applied by TCRdb to the RT-PCR reads, yields one record per CDR3 protein. The sample lists 540,000 or so distinct CDR3 sequences, about an eighth seen once, with around 13% in the top ten. Study results and caveats: With each seasonal influenza vaccination, the authors suggested, few new T cells are recruited.

This receptor was taken from a man aged 45-60 years who received an inactivated influenza vaccine. The V and J genes are TRBV6-1 and TRBJ1-2; D is unresolved. Here the sequenced sample was PBMCs from blood, taken 35 to 45 days after vaccination. CDR3 protein: CASSTAFSNYGYTF. In nucleotides, the CDR3 is TGTGCCAGCAGCACAGCGTTCTCTAACTATGGCTACACCTTC.